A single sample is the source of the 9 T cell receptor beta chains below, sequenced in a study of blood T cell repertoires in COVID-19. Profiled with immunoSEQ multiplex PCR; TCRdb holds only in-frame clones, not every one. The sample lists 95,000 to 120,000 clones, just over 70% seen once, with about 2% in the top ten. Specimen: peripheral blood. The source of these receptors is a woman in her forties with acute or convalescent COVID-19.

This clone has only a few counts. The CDR3 spells CASRFTGGDYGYTF. In DNA, the CDR3 is TGTGCCAGCAGATTTACAGGGGGTGACTATGGCTACACCTTC. The chain employs TRBV6-5 and TRBJ1-2, with 8 nucleotides matching TRBD1. The CDR3 runs to 14 residues. V lost 6 bases to trimming and J lost 3 bases; unmatched junction nucleotides: 6. Looked up from germline, CDR1 is MNHEY and CDR2 is SVGAGI.

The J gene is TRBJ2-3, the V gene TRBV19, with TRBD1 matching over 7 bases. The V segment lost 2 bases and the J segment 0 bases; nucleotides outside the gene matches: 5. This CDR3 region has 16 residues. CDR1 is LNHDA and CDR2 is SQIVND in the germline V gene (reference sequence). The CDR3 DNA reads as TGTGCCAGTAGTATAAGGAGCAGGGGGAGCACAGATACGCAGTATTTT. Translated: CASSIRSRGSTDTQYF.

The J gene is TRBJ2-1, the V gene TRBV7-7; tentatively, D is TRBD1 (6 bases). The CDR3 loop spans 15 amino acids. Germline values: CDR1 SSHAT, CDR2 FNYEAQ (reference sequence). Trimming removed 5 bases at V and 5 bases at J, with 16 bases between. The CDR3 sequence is CASSRMTGRNNEQFF. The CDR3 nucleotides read TGTGCCAGCAGCCGAATGACAGGAAGGAACAATGAGCAGTTCTTC.

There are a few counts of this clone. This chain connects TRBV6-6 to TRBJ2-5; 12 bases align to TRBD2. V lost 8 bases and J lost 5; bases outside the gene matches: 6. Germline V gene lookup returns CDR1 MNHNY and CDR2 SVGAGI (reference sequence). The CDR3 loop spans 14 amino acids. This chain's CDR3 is CASLPSGGGETQYF. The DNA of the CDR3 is TGTGCCAGCCTCCCTAGCGGGGGGGGTGAGACCCAGTACTTC.

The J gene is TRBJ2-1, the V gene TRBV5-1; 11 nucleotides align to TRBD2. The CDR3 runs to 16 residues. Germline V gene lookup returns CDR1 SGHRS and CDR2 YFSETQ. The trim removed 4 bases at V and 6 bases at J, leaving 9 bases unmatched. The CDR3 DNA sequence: TGCGCCAGCAGCACCCGTAGCGGGGGGGCCGTCAATGAGCAGTTCTTC. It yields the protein CASSTRSGGAVNEQFF.

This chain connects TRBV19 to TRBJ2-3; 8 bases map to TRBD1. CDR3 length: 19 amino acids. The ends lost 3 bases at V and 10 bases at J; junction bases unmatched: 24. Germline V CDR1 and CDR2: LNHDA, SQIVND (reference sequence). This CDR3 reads CASSIDGAGGLPGSSAQYF. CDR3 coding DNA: TGTGCCAGTAGTATTGACGGGGCAGGGGGCTTGCCTGGGAGTTCCGCGCAGTATTTT. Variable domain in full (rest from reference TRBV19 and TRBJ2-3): DGGITQSPKYLFRKEGQNVTLSCEQNLNHDAMYWYRQDPGQGLRLIYYSQIVNDFQKGDIAEGYSVSREKKESFPLTVTSAQKNPTAFYLCASSIDGAGGLPGSSAQYFGPGTRLTVL.

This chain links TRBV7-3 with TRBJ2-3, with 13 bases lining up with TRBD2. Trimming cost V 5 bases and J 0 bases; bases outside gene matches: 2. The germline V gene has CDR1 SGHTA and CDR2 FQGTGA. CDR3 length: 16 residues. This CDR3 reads CASSLGLAGSTDTQYF. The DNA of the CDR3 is TGTGCCAGCAGCCTGGGACTAGCGGGGAGCACAGATACGCAGTATTTT.

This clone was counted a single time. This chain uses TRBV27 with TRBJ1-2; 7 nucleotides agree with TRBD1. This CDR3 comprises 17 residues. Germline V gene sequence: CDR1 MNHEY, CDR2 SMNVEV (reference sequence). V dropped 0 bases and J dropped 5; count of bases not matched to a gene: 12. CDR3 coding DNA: TGTGCCAGCAGTTTATCGCCAGGGGGAATTTTGTGGTATGGCTACACCTTC. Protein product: CASSLSPGGILWYGYTF.

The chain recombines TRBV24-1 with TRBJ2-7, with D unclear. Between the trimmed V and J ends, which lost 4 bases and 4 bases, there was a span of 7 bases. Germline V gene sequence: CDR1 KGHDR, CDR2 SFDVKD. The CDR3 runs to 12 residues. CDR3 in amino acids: CATSDTKYEQYF. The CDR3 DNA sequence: TGTGCCACCAGTGACACAAAATACGAGCAGTACTTC.